This T cell receptor (beta chain) was sequenced for a study of T cell responses to AZD1222 COVID-19 vaccine. This clone showed up just once. The table came from immunoSEQ multiplex PCR; TCRdb's copy has only in-frame clones and leaves some out. The table includes approximately 130,000 clones, about nine tenths detected once. The germline V gene encodes CDR1 MRHNA and CDR2 SNTAGT. With 4 bases removed from V and 8 bases from J, the gap between germline ends came to 17 bases. The CDR3 totals 15 residues. The chain links TRBV6-4 to TRBJ1-4; D is perhaps TRBD1 (5 bases). The starting material was peripheral blood, obtained on day 0 of AZD1222 vaccination. This TCR was recovered from an adult in good health. The DNA of the CDR3 is TGTGCCAGCAGTGTGGAGGGGCCGTTGCAGGAAAAACTGTTTTTT. Protein: CASSVEGPLQEKLFF.